What follows are 22 T cell receptor beta chains derived from one specimen sequenced in a study of blood T cell repertoires in COVID-19. Libraries were prepared by immunoSEQ multiplex PCR; TCRdb keeps only in-frame clonotypes and omits some of them. The sample yields some 150,000 clones, under 90% seen once. The sequenced sample was peripheral blood. These receptor sequences come from a human donor in a cohort sampled during active COVID-19.

The J gene is TRBJ1-2, the V gene TRBV28; possible D gene TRBD1, 6 bases. The CDR3 has 13 residues. Trimming pared 6 bases from V and 4 bases from J, leaving 12 bases between. Germline V lookup: CDR1 MDHEN, CDR2 SYDVKM. DNA for the CDR3: TGTGCCAGCAGACCGGGGGGCCCCTATGGCTACACCTTC. Amino acids: CASRPGGPYGYTF.

This clone was counted only a few times. The chain combines TRBV19 with TRBJ2-7; D may be TRBD2 (5 bases). CDR3 length equals 15 residues. Looked up from germline, CDR1 is LNHDA and CDR2 is SQIVND (reference sequence). V dropped 5 bases and J dropped 0 bases, with 14 bases sitting between them. The CDR3 DNA follows: TGTGCCAGTAGTCCGGTCCTGGGAGACTCCTACGAGCAGTACTTC. Translation gives CASSPVLGDSYEQYF.

The chain has TRBV19 and TRBJ1-1; D is possibly TRBD1 (5 bases). V was shortened by 2 bases and J by 1 base, with 11 bases between the two germline ends. This CDR3 is built from 15 residues. Germline assignment: CDR1 LNHDA and CDR2 SQIVND (reference sequence). This chain's CDR3 is CASSIPGGANTEAFF. The CDR3 bases are TGTGCCAGTAGTATACCGGGGGGAGCGAACACTGAAGCTTTCTTT.

The count of this clone is one. This chain links TRBV6-5 with TRBJ2-5; D gene ambiguous. Trimming removed 11 bases from V and 5 bases from J, with 15 bases in between. The CDR3 is made up of 12 amino acids. CDR1 is MNHEY and CDR2 is SVGAGI in the germline V gene. CDR3 nucleotide sequence: TGTGCCTCCACCCCCGCCCAGGAGACCCAGTACTTC. Its translation is CASTPAQETQYF.

This clone occurred a few times. The chain carries TRBV5-4 and TRBJ2-7; 9 bases fit TRBD2. Germline V gives CDR1 SGHNT, CDR2 YYREEE (reference sequence). The CDR3 consists of 15 residues. The V segment lost 4 bases and the J segment 3 bases; nucleotides outside the gene matches: 8. CDR3 amino acids: CASSPGGRGGYEQYF. The CDR3 bases are TGTGCCAGCAGCCCCGGAGGGCGGGGGGGCTACGAGCAGTACTTC.

V usage is TRBV5-1 and J usage is TRBJ1-5, with D perhaps matching TRBD1 (5 bases). Trimming pared 0 bases from V and 7 bases from J, leaving 8 bases between. CDR3 length: 13 residues. CDR1 is SGHRS, CDR2 YFSETQ, per germline. The CDR3 here is CASSLEGIQPQHF. CDR3 bases: TGCGCCAGCAGCTTGGAGGGGATCCAGCCCCAGCATTTT.

The V and J genes are TRBV9 and TRBJ2-5; D may be TRBD1 (5 bases). Trimming took 2 bases from V and 4 from J, leaving 12 bases between them. CDR1 SGDLS and CDR2 YYNGEE come from the germline V gene. This CDR3 region has 14 residues. DNA for the CDR3: TGTGCCAGCAGCGTGAGTAGGGGTCGAGAGACCCAGTACTTC. Amino acid sequence: CASSVSRGRETQYF. Using reference TRBV9 and TRBJ2-5 for the parts outside the CDR3, the full variable domain is DSGVTQTPKHLITATGQRVTLRCSPRSGDLSVYWYQQSLDQGLQFLIQYYNGEERAKGNILERFSAQQFPDLHSELNLSSLELGDSALYFCASSVSRGRETQYFGPGTRLLVL.

The chain joins TRBV27 to TRBJ2-1; D unresolved. V shed 3 bases and J shed 0 bases, with 12 bases lying between them. The CDR3 is made up of 16 amino acids. Germline loops: CDR1 MNHEY, CDR2 SMNVEV (reference sequence). CDR3: CASSFNYDSSYNEQFF. DNA for the CDR3: TGTGCCAGCAGTTTTAACTACGATAGCTCCTACAATGAGCAGTTCTTC.

The chain combines TRBV9 with TRBJ2-1; 10 nucleotides match TRBD1. The CDR3 is 16 amino acids. Germline V gives CDR1 SGDLS, CDR2 YYNGEE. The V gene end was trimmed by 0 bases and the J gene end by 3 bases; junction bases not matched to a gene: 3. In nucleotides, the CDR3 is TGTGCCAGCAGCGTAGGGGGGACAGGGGACTACAATGAGCAGTTCTTC. It translates to CASSVGGTGDYNEQFF.

In this sample, this clone turned up once. The rearrangement joins TRBV18 to TRBJ2-7; 10 bases match TRBD1. The CDR3 consists of 15 residues. Losses at the gene ends were 5 bases for V and 5 bases for J; bases not matched to a gene: 9. Germline V gene lookup returns CDR1 KGHSH and CDR2 LQKENI. The CDR3 protein is CASSATGTGVHEQYF. In nucleotides, the CDR3 is TGTGCCAGCTCAGCCACCGGGACAGGGGTCCACGAGCAGTACTTC.

This clone was seen a handful of times. The CDR3 DNA is TGTGCCAGCAGCTTGAAAGGGAGGACTGAAGCTTTCTTT. Its protein product is CASSLKGRTEAFF. The chain is built from TRBV5-4 and TRBJ1-1, with unresolved D. The CDR3 contains 13 residues. Germline CDR1 SGHNT, CDR2 YYREEE (reference sequence). Trimming took 1 base from V and 5 from J, leaving 9 bases between them.

J is TRBJ1-2 and V is TRBV7-9; D may be TRBD1 (5 bases). CDR1 is SEHNR and CDR2 is FQNEAQ in the germline V gene (reference sequence). There are 14 residues in the CDR3. The ends were cut back, 3 bases at V and 7 bases at J, with 15 bases in the middle. CDR3: CASSLNFREGGYTF. The DNA for the CDR3 is TGTGCCAGCAGCTTGAATTTCAGGGAAGGTGGCTACACCTTC.

The chain links TRBV6-5 to TRBJ1-6; no definite D call. The CDR3 is made up of 14 amino acids. Germline V gives CDR1 MNHEY, CDR2 SVGAGI. Deletions cut 0 bases from V and 9 bases from J, with 9 bases between. The CDR3 region has the DNA TGTGCCAGCAGTTACTCGGTTAGCGGTTCACCCCTCCACTTT. It specifies CASSYSVSGSPLHF.

A single count supports this clone. At the DNA level, this CDR3 is encoded by other sequences in the same sample as well. The chain links TRBV24-1 to TRBJ2-5, with D possibly matching TRBD1 (5 bases). CDR3 length: 15 residues. The germline V gene encodes CDR1 KGHDR and CDR2 SFDVKD. Trimming pared 0 bases from V and 5 bases from J, leaving 12 bases between. The CDR3, as DNA: TGTGCCACCAGTGATTTGCAGGGCGGTAGGGAGACCCAGTACTTC. Amino acids: CATSDLQGGRETQYF.

V gene TRBV7-4 combines with J gene TRBJ2-1; 14 nucleotides match TRBD2. The V segment lost 0 bases and the J segment 9 bases; nucleotides outside the gene matches: 7. This CDR3 region has 17 residues. The germline V gene has CDR1 SGHVT and CDR2 SQSDAQ. Written as DNA, the CDR3 is TGTGCCAGCAGCTTAGCAAGACTAGCGGGGGGGCCAGGTGAGCAGTTCTTC. It translates to CASSLARLAGGPGEQFF.

The CDR3 loop is CASSLLAGATPDNEQFF. CDR3 nucleotides: TGTGCCAGCAGCTTACTCGCGGGGGCAACCCCAGACAATGAGCAGTTCTTC. The V and J genes are TRBV7-9 and TRBJ2-1, with D possibly being TRBD2 (7 bases). With 2 bases removed from V and 5 bases from J, the gap between germline ends came to 19 bases. Germline CDR1 reads SEHNR; CDR2 reads FQNEAQ (reference sequence). This CDR3 has 17 residues.

This rearrangement joins TRBV6-5 to TRBJ1-2; TRBD1 might be the D (5 bases). V was trimmed by 7 bases and J by 0 bases, leaving 15 bases between them. Germline assignment: CDR1 MNHEY and CDR2 SVGAGI. This CDR3 comprises 15 residues. CDR3 region: CASKDGGGPNYGYTF. CDR3 DNA: TGTGCCAGCAAGGACGGGGGGGGACCTAACTATGGCTACACCTTC.

The V and J genes are TRBV9 and TRBJ1-2, with a weak D call TRBD1 (6 bases). The CDR3 runs to 15 residues. Trimming took 2 bases from V and 3 from J, leaving 14 bases between them. Germline CDR1 and CDR2: SGDLS and YYNGEE. The DNA of the CDR3 is TGTGCCAGCAGCGTCGGGGGGGCGCGAGACTATGGCTACACCTTC. This encodes CASSVGGARDYGYTF.

The chain carries TRBV2 and TRBJ1-5; 7 bases are a match to TRBD1. CDR3 length: 14 residues. CDR1 and CDR2 (germline): SNHLY, FYNNEI. V lost 7 bases to trimming and J lost 6 bases; unmatched junction nucleotides: 9. The CDR3, as DNA: TGTGCCAGCAACAGGGGCGAAAGGGGTCAGCCCCAGCATTTT. It specifies CASNRGERGQPQHF. The full variable domain, its missing parts supplied by reference TRBV2 and TRBJ1-5, is EPEVTQTPSHQVTQMGQEVILRCVPISNHLYFYWYRQILGQKVEFLVSFYNNEISEKSEIFDDQFSVERPDGSNFTLKIRSTKLEDSAMYFCASNRGERGQPQHFGDGTRLSIL.

The chain links TRBV2 to TRBJ2-2; D is perhaps TRBD2 (7 bases). The germline CDR1 and CDR2 sequences are SNHLY and FYNNEI. The CDR3 totals 17 residues. V was pared by 3 bases and J by 5 bases, with 19 bases between. CDR3 in DNA: TGTGCCAGCAGTGACAAGGGGGGGTACGCGAGAACCGGGGAGCTGTTTTTT. As protein: CASSDKGGYARTGELFF.

The chain links TRBV6-6 to TRBJ2-5; the match to TRBD2 covers 12 bases. J lost 5 bases, V lost 7 bases, and 11 bases had no gene match. CDR3 length: 16 residues. Germline V gives CDR1 MNHNY, CDR2 SVGAGI (reference sequence). The CDR3 is CASIKKTSGGGETQYF. The CDR3 coding sequence is TGTGCCAGCATCAAGAAGACTAGCGGGGGCGGGGAGACCCAGTACTTC.

This chain uses TRBV12-3 or TRBV12-4 with TRBJ2-2; D is ambiguous. The CDR3 contains 12 residues. V was cut by 11 bases and J by 3 bases, with 10 bases left in between. The CDR3 region has the DNA TGTGCCTGCCAACTGGACACCGGGGAGCTGTTTTTT. Translating it yields CACQLDTGELFF.